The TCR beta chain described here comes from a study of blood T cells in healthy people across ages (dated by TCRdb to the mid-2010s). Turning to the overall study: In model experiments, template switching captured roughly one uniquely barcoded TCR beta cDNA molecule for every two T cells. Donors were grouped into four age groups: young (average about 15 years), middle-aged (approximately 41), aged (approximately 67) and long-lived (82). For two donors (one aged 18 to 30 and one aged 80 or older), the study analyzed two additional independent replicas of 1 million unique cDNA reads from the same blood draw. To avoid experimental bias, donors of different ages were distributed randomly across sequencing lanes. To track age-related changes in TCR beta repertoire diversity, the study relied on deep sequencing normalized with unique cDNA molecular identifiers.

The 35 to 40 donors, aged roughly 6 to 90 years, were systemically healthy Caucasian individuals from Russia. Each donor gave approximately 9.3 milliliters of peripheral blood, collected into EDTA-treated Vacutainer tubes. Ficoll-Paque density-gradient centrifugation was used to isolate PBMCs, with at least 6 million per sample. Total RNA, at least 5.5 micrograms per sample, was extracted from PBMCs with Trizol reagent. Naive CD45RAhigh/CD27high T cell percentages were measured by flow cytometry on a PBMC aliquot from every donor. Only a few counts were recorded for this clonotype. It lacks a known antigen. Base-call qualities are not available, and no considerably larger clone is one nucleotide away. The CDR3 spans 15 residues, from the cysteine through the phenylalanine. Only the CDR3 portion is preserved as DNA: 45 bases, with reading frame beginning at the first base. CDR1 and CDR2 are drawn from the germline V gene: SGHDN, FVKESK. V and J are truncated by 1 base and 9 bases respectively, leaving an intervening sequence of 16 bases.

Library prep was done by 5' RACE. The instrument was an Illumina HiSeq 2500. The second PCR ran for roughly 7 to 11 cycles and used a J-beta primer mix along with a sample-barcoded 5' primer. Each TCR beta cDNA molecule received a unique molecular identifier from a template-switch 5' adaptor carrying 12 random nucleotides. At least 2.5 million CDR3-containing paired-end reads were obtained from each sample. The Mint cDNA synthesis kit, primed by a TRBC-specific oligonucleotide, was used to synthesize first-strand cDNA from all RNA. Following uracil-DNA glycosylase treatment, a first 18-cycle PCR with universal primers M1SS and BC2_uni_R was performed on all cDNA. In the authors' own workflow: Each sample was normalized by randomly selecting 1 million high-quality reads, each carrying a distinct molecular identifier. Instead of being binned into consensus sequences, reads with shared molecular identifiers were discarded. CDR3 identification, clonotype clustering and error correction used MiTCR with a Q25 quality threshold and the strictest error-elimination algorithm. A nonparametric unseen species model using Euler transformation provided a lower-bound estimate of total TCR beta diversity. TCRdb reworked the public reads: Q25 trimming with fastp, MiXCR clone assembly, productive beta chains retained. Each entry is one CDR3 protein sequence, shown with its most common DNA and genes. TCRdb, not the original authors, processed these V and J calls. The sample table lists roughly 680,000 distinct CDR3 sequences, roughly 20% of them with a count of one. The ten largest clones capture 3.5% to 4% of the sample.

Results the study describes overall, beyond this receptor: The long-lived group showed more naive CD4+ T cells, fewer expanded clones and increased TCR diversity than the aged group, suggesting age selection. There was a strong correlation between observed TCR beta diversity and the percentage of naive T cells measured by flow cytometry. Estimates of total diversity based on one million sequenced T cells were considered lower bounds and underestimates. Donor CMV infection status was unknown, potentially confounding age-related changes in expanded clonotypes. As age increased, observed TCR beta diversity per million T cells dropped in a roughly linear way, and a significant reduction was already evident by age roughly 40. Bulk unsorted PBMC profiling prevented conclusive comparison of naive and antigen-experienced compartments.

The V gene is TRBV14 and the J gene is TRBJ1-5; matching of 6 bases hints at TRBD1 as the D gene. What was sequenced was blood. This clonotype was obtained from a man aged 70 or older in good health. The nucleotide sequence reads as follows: TGTGCCAGCAGCCAAGGGGGGCAGGCCCCTGGGCCCCAGCATTTT. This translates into CASSQGGQAPGPQHF.